These 20 T cell receptor beta chains were sequenced from one sample in a study of CD8 T cells in ankylosing spondylitis. These receptors have no identified antigens. TCRdb called the 5' RACE reads again in MiXCR, with one record for every CDR3 protein. The repertoire holds approximately 300,000 distinct CDR3 sequences, with around 7.6% as singletons. General study points: Characteristic of ankylosing spondylitis blood, it appeared, was a TCR beta motif comprising several highly homologous variants.

The sequencing input was blood, either unsorted or a sorted T cell fraction (not recorded which). The receptors originated from a male donor with ankylosing spondylitis.

This clonotype was observed a handful of times. J is TRBJ1-4 and V is TRBV5-1; TRBD1 is a possible D gene (5 bases). Germline lookup yields CDR1 SGHRS and CDR2 YFSETQ. Trimming shortened V by 0 bases and J by 8 bases, and 14 bases separated the two germline ends. CDR3 length equals 15 residues. CDR3 sequence reads: CASSLEAGVQEKLFF. As DNA, the CDR3 is TGCGCCAGCAGCTTGGAGGCGGGGGTTCAGGAAAAACTGTTTTTT.

This clonotype was counted between two and nine times. The chain employs TRBV20-1 and TRBJ1-6; TRBD1 agrees at 8 bases. Germline-derived CDR1 and CDR2 are DFQATT and SNEGSKA (reference sequence). This CDR3 has 14 residues. V dropped 4 bases and J dropped 9; count of bases not matched to a gene: 8. DNA of the CDR3: TGCAGTGCTATATCCGGGACAGGCTCTTCACCCCTCCACTTT. Its translation: CSAISGTGSSPLHF.

This clonotype has ten or more counts. This rearrangement joins TRBV12-3 or TRBV12-4 to TRBJ2-1; D might be TRBD1 or TRBD2, each matching 5 bases. This CDR3 has 15 amino acids. V was shortened by 5 bases and J by 3 bases, with 14 bases between the two germline ends. This CDR3 is CASSPRDVSYNEQFF. The CDR3 bases are TGTGCCAGCAGTCCCCGGGACGTCAGCTACAATGAGCAGTTCTTC.

V and J are TRBV6-1 and TRBJ2-5; 9 bases are shared with TRBD2. Germline CDR1 reads MNHNS; CDR2 reads SASEGT. Trimming took 6 bases from V and 1 from J; bases not matched to a gene: 6. This CDR3 has 15 residues. This CDR3 is CASRVLAGTQETQYF. In nucleotides, the CDR3 is TGTGCCAGCAGAGTCCTAGCGGGGACCCAAGAGACCCAGTACTTC.

The gene calls are TRBV5-1 and TRBJ2-1; D not certain. The CDR3 loop spans 14 amino acids. CDR1 is SGHRS, CDR2 YFSETQ, per germline. V shed 7 bases and J shed 8 bases, with 19 bases lying between them. The CDR3 region is CASQRSSPSDEQFF. CDR3 DNA: TGCGCCAGCCAAAGGAGTTCTCCCTCGGATGAGCAGTTCTTC.

The chain links TRBV7-2 to TRBJ2-1; D uncertain. Per the germline V gene, CDR1 is SGHTA and CDR2 is FQGNSA. The CDR3 is made up of 16 amino acids. V lost 1 base and J lost 7, with 17 bases in between. The CDR3 here is CASSLVPGSTGNEQFF. The CDR3 DNA is TGTGCCAGCAGCTTAGTACCAGGTTCTACGGGTAATGAGCAGTTCTTC.

This clonotype was observed a handful of times. This chain links TRBV5-1 with TRBJ2-7; TRBD2 agrees at 7 bases. With 4 bases clipped from V and 2 bases from J, the junction kept 12 bases outside the gene matches. Germline CDR1 SGHRS, CDR2 YFSETQ. This CDR3 spans 16 amino acids. Here the CDR3 DNA reads TGCGCCAGCAGCACCCTGCCGACGGCGGGAGCCTACGAGCAGTACTTC. It translates to CASSTLPTAGAYEQYF.

V usage is TRBV28 and J usage is TRBJ1-1, with 8 bases lining up with TRBD1. Germline CDR1 is MDHEN and CDR2 is SYDVKM. CDR3 length: 17 amino acids. V dropped 5 bases and J dropped 5; count of bases not matched to a gene: 16. The CDR3, as DNA: TGTGCCAGCAGTCCCCGGACAGGGAGCTCTCTTGGGACTGAAGCTTTCTTT. Encoded protein: CASSPRTGSSLGTEAFF.

This clonotype was counted between two and nine times. The rearrangement uses TRBV7-9 and TRBJ2-5; D is unclear. Germline CDR1 is SEHNR and CDR2 is FQNEAQ (reference sequence). CDR3 size: 14 residues. V was pared by 3 bases and J by 5 bases, with 13 bases between. This CDR3 reads CASSFTGTVETQYF. DNA for the CDR3: TGTGCCAGCAGCTTCACTGGTACCGTCGAGACCCAGTACTTC.

The V and J genes are TRBV2 and TRBJ2-3, with D perhaps assigned TRBD1 or TRBD2 (5 bases each). V gave up 8 bases and J gave up 4 bases, with 7 bases separating them. Germline lookup yields CDR1 SNHLY and CDR2 FYNNEI. CDR3 length equals 11 residues. This CDR3 is CASEGPDTQYF. CDR3 in DNA: TGTGCCAGCGAGGGGCCAGATACGCAGTATTTT.

This clonotype was seen repeatedly, ten times or more. The rearrangement joins TRBV20-1 to TRBJ2-7; D is perhaps TRBD1 or TRBD2 (5 bases each). Trimming shortened V by 6 bases and J by 7 bases, and 13 bases separated the two germline ends. CDR1 and CDR2 from the germline V gene are DFQATT and SNEGSKA (reference sequence). This CDR3 has 11 residues. The CDR3 protein is CSAPRGEEQYF. In DNA form, the CDR3 reads TGCAGTGCCCCGAGGGGCGAAGAGCAGTACTTC.

This clonotype was detected a few times. The CDR3 protein is CASSVRDRVSEQYF. CDR3 in DNA: TGTGCCAGCAGCGTCCGGGACAGGGTAAGCGAGCAGTACTTC. The rearrangement joins TRBV7-2 to TRBJ2-7, with 9 bases lining up with TRBD1. CDR3 length: 14 amino acids. The germline V gene has CDR1 SGHTA and CDR2 FQGNSA. V was pared by 5 bases and J by 6 bases, with 8 bases of the junction left unmatched.

The chain recombines TRBV5-1 with TRBJ1-1; 7 bases match TRBD1. The CDR3 consists of 13 residues. V lost 4 bases and J lost 4; bases outside the gene matches: 4. CDR1 SGHRS and CDR2 YFSETQ come from the germline V gene. The CDR3: CASSPSGGTEAFF. The DNA of the CDR3 is TGCGCCAGCAGCCCATCAGGGGGCACTGAAGCTTTCTTT.

This clonotype turned up a few times. The V gene is TRBV29-1, the J gene TRBJ2-1; 9 bases agree with TRBD2. Germline CDR1 is SQVTM and CDR2 is ANQGSEA. Trimming cost V 6 bases and J 5 bases; bases outside gene matches: 11. CDR3 length: 15 amino acids. The CDR3 DNA reads as TGCAGCGTAATTAAGAGCGGGAGGATGAACAATGAGCAGTTCTTC. It codes for CSVIKSGRMNNEQFF.

This clonotype was detected a few times. The rearrangement links TRBV20-1 to TRBJ1-1; D is possibly TRBD1 (5 bases). Trimming took off 5 bases at V and 4 bases at J, with 11 bases between the two ends. The CDR3 loop spans 12 amino acids. Germline CDR1 and CDR2: DFQATT and SNEGSKA (reference sequence). This CDR3 is CSAPGTVTEAFF. The CDR3 coding sequence is TGCAGTGCTCCGGGGACGGTCACTGAAGCTTTCTTT.

This chain links TRBV20-1 with TRBJ2-3, with unresolved D. This CDR3 region has 13 residues. Germline loops: CDR1 DFQATT, CDR2 SNEGSKA (reference sequence). V lost 4 bases and J 2 bases, leaving 10 bases between the germline ends. CDR3 region: CSATGLPTDTQYF. DNA of the CDR3: TGCAGTGCTACCGGCCTCCCCACAGATACGCAGTATTTT.

J is TRBJ1-6 and V is TRBV4-3; 7 nucleotides agree with TRBD1. Unmatched junction bases numbered 6, after V lost 4 bases and J lost 9 bases. Germline CDR1 LGHNA, CDR2 YSLEER. CDR3 size: 14 residues. CDR3 nucleotides: TGCGCCAGCAGCCGAGAAGACAGGGTTTCACCCCTCCACTTT. It encodes CASSREDRVSPLHF.

The V gene is TRBV9, the J gene TRBJ2-5, with 7 bases that match TRBD2. Germline CDR1 SGDLS, CDR2 YYNGEE. Trimming removed 2 bases from V and 3 bases from J; junction bases left unmatched: 4. This CDR3 is built from 14 residues. The CDR3 DNA follows: TGTGCCAGCAGCGTCCGACTAGCAGAAGAGACCCAGTACTTC. This sequence encodes CASSVRLAEETQYF.

This clonotype was picked up many times. The genes are TRBV7-9 and TRBJ1-6; D is unresolved. This CDR3 spans 14 amino acids. Trimming pared 5 bases from V and 3 bases from J, leaving 8 bases between. Per germline, CDR1 SEHNR and CDR2 FQNEAQ (reference sequence). In DNA, the CDR3 is TGTGCCAGCAGCCTGACGGACTATAATTCACCCCTCCACTTT. Its protein product is CASSLTDYNSPLHF. Together with reference TRBV7-9 and TRBJ1-6, the CDR3 gives the full variable domain: DTGVSQNPRHKITKRGQNVTFRCDPISEHNRLYWYRQTLGQGPEFLTYFQNEAQLEKSRLLSDRFSAERPKGSFSTLEIQRTEQGDSAMYLCASSLTDYNSPLHFGNGTRLTVT.

This chain links TRBV11-2 with TRBJ2-1; 13 nucleotides align to TRBD2. The junction had 19 bases not matched to a gene; V was cut back by 5 bases and J by 9 bases. CDR3 length equals 19 residues. The germline V gene encodes CDR1 SGHAT and CDR2 FQNNGV. The CDR3 region is CASSLQGVGLAGVPTEQFF. For the CDR3, the DNA is TGTGCCAGCAGCCTACAAGGAGTCGGACTAGCGGGAGTCCCGACTGAGCAGTTCTTC.